These T cell receptor beta chains were read from a single sample in a study of control samples from healthy donors and cancer patients. Sequencing used immunoSEQ multiplex PCR; TCRdb keeps in-frame clones, though not all of them. The sample lists about 180,000 clones, about 92% occurring once. Sequenced sample: blood. All receptors derive from a man aged 25-45 years in good health. The CDR3 runs from the conserved cysteine through the conserved F or W. The order of the fields is CDR3 protein, V gene.

CASSLGGFENSPLHF	TRBV5-1
CASGGAGGRDTQYF	TRBV2
CASSKGFETGIMKNIQYF	TRBV21-1
CASRVRQGGDTQYF	TRBV6-5
CASSGGTGYTEAFF	TRBV2
CASSLDLSSYGYTF	TRBV7-9
CSVESGNGYTF	TRBV29-1
CASMGGGAKTQYF	TRBV28
CASNQAGGGTEAFF	TRBV6-5
CASSPLALSSYNEQFF	TRBV27
CAIRAQGDSNQPQHF	TRBV10-3
CASSQGAGAIAQYF	TRBV4-1
CASSSGAGANVLTF	TRBV19
CASRLGGGEQYF	TRBV6-5
CASSFPGGGSTEAFF	TRBV28
CASSQDGINYGYTF	TRBV4-3
CAISETGGTSVIDEQFF	TRBV10-3
CASSQVPTAPNTEAFF	TRBV4-3
CAIRTDRTENTEAFF	TRBV10-3
CASSLKTSVRNSPLHF	TRBV5-4
CASSLGFREETQYF	TRBV5-1
CASSLVRDRGYEQYF	TRBV7-2
CASSFNGWEKLFF	TRBV5-1
CASSWTSVTYEQYF	TRBV5-1
CASSSRLAGEQFF	TRBV3-1/TRBV3-2
CASSMGQAKNIQYF	TRBV19
CASSMGGYEQYF	TRBV19
CAWSVRRGSGVLAEAFF	TRBV30
CAISEGVVYSGANVLTF	TRBV10-3
CAWSGAGLGAYEQYF	TRBV30
CASSVGGAGRGPDTQYF	TRBV9
CASSFGSGGEQFF	TRBV5-1
CASSQIDTDTQYF	TRBV12-3/TRBV12-4
CASSKGGRGRRRREQFF	TRBV21-1
CAWSAGADLSQYF	TRBV30
CASSPDAAGGGSDTQYF	TRBV5-1
CASRDSTNTEAFF	TRBV19
CASSRGTSGGTNEQFF	TRBV3-1/TRBV3-2
CASSTTPDRYNEQFF	TRBV27
CASSQEGPVSNQPQHF	TRBV4-1